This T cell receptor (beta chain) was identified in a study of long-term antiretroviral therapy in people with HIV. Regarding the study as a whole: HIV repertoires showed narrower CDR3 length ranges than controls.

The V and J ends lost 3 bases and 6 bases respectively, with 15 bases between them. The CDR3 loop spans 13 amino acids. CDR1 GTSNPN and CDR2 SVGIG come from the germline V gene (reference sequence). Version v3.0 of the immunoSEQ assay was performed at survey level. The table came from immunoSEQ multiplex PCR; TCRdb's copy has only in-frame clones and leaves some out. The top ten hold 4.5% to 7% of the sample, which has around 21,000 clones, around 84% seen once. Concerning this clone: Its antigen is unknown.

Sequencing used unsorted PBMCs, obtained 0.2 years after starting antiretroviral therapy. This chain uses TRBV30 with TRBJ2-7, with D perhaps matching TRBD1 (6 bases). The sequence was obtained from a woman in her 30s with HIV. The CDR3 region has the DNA TGTGCCTGGAGCGGGGACACCGCGGGCGAGCAGTACTTC. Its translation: CAWSGDTAGEQYF.